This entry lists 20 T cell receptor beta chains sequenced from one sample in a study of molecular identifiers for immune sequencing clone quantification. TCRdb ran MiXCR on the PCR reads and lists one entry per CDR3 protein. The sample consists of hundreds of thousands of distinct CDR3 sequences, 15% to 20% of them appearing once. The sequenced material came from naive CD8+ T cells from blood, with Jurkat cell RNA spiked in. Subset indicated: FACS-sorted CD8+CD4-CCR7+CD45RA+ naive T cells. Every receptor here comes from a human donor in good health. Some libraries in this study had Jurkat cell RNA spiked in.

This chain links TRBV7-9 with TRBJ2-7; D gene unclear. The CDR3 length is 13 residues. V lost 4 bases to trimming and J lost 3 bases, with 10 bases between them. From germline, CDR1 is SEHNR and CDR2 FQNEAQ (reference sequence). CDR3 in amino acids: CASSSVAVYEQYF. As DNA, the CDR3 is TGTGCCAGCAGCTCAGTTGCAGTCTACGAGCAGTACTTC. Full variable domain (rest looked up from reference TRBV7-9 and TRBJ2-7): DTGVSQNPRHKITKRGQNVTFRCDPISEHNRLYWYRQTLGQGPEFLTYFQNEAQLEKSRLLSDRFSAERPKGSFSTLEIQRTEQGDSAMYLCASSSVAVYEQYFGPGTRLTVT.

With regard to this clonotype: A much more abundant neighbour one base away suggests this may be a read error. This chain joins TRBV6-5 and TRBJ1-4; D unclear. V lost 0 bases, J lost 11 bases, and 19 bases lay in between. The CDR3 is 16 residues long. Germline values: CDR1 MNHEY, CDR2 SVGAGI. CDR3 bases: TGTGCCAGCAGTTACTCGGACTTCGAAGTTGGGGAGAAACTGTTTTTT. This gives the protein CASSYSDFEVGEKLFF.

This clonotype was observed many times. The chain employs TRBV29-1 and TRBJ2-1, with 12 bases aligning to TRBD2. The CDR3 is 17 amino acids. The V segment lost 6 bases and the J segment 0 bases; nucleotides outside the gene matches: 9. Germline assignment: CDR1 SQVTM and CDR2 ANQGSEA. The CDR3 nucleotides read TGCAGCGTGGCCGGGCTAGCGGGAGGGAGCTCCTACAATGAGCAGTTCTTC. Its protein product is CSVAGLAGGSSYNEQFF.

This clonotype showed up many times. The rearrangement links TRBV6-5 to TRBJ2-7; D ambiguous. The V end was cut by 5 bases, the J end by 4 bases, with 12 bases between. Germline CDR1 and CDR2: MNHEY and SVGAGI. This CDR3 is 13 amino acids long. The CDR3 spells CASSHHTGYEQYF. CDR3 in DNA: TGTGCCAGCAGTCACCACACCGGGTACGAGCAGTACTTC.

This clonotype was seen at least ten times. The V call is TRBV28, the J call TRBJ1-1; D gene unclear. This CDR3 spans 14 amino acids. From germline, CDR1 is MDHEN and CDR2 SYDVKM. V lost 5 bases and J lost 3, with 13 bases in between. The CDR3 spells CASSRDKSDTEAFF. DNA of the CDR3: TGTGCCAGCAGTAGAGACAAGAGCGACACTGAAGCTTTCTTT.

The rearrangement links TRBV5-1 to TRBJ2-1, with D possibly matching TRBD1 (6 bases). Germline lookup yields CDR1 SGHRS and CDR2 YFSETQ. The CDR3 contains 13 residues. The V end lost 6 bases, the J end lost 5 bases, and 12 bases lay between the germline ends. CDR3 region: CASTWTANNEQFF. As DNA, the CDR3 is TGCGCCAGCACGTGGACAGCGAACAATGAGCAGTTCTTC. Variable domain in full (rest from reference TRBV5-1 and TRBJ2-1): KAGVTQTPRYLIKTRGQQVTLSCSPISGHRSVSWYQQTPGQGLQFLFEYFSETQRNKGNFPGRFSGRQFSNSRSEMNVSTLELGDSALYLCASTWTANNEQFFGPGTRLTVL.

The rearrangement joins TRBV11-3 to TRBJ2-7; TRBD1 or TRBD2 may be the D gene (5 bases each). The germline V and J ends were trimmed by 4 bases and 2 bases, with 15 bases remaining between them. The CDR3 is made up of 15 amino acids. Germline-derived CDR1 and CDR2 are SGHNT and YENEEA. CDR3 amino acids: CASSSRTGAAYEQYF. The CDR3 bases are TGTGCCAGCAGCTCCCGGACTGGGGCGGCCTACGAGCAGTACTTC.

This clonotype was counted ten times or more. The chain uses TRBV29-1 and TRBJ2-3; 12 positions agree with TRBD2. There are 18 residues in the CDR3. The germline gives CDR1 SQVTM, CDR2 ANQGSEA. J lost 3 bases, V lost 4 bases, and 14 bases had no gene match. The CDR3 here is CSVAGASGRAEDTDTQYF. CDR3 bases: TGCAGCGTTGCGGGGGCTAGCGGGAGGGCCGAAGATACAGATACGCAGTATTTT.

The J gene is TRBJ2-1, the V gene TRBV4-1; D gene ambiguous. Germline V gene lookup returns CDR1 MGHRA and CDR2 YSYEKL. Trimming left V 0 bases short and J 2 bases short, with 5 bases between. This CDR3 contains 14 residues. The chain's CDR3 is CASSQDPPYNEQFF. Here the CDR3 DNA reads TGCGCCAGCAGCCAAGATCCCCCCTACAATGAGCAGTTCTTC.

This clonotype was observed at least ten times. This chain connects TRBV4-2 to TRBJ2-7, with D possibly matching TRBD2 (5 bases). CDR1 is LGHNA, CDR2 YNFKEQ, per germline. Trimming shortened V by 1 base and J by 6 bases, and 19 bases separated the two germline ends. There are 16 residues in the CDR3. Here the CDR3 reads CASSQVYSGLTGEQYF. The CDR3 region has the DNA TGTGCCAGCAGCCAAGTCTACAGCGGTCTTACCGGCGAGCAGTACTTC.

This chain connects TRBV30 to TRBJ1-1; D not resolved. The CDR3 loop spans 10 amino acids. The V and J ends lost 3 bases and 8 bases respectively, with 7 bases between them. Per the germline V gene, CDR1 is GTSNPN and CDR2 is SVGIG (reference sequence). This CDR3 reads CAWRGQEAFF. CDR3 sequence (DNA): TGTGCCTGGAGAGGCCAAGAAGCTTTCTTT.

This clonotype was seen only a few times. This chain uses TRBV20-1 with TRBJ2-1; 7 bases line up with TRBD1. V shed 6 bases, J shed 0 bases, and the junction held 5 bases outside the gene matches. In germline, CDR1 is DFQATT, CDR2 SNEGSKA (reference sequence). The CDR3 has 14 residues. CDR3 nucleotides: TGCAGTGCGCCGGGACAGAGCTCCTACAATGAGCAGTTCTTC. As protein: CSAPGQSSYNEQFF.

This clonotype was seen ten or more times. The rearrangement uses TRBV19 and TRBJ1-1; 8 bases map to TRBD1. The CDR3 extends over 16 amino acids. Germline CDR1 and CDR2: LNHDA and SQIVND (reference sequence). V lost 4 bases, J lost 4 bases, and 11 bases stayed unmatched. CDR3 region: CASSSTQGELLTEAFF. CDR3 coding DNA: TGTGCCAGTAGTAGTACACAGGGGGAACTCCTCACTGAAGCTTTCTTT.

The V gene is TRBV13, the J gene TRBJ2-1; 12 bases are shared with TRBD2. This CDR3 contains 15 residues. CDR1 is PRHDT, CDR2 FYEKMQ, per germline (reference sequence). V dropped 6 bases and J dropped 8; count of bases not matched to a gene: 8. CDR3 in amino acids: CASRGERTSGDEQFF. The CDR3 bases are TGTGCCAGCAGGGGGGAACGGACTAGCGGGGATGAGCAGTTCTTC.

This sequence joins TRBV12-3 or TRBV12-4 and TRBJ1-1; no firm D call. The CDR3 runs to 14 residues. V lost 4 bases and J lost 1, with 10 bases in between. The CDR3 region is CASSSETENTEAFF. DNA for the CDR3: TGTGCCAGCAGTTCGGAGACTGAGAACACTGAAGCTTTCTTT.

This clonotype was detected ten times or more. DNA for the CDR3: TGCAGCGTTGAAGATCAGGTCAGGGGAATTGGCTACACCTTC. This gives the protein CSVEDQVRGIGYTF. This sequence joins TRBV29-1 and TRBJ1-2; D possibly corresponds to TRBD1 (6 bases). Trimming stripped 0 bases from V and 7 bases from J, with 15 bases between. The CDR3 spans 14 residues. CDR1 is SQVTM and CDR2 is ANQGSEA in the germline V gene.

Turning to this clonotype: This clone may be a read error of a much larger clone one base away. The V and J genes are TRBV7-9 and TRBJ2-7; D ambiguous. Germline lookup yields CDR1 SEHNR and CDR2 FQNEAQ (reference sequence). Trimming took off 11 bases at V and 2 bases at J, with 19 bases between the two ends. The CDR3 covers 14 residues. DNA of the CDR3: TGTGCCGGCACCCGTGAGGCAGGCCCCTACGAGCAGTACTTC. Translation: CAGTREAGPYEQYF.

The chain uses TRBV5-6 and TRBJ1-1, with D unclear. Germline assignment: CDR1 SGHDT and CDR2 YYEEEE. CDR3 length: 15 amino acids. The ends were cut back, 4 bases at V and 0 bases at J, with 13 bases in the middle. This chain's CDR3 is CASSPWESLNTEAFF. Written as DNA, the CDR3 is TGTGCCAGCAGCCCATGGGAGAGCTTGAACACTGAAGCTTTCTTT.

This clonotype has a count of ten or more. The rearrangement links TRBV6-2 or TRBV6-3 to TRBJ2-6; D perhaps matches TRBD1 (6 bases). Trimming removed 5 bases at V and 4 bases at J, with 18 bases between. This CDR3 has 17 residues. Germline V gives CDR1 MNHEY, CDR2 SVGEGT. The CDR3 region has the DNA TGTGCCAGCAGTCACCCCGGGACACTCTCCGGGGCCAACGTCCTGACTTTC. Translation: CASSHPGTLSGANVLTF.

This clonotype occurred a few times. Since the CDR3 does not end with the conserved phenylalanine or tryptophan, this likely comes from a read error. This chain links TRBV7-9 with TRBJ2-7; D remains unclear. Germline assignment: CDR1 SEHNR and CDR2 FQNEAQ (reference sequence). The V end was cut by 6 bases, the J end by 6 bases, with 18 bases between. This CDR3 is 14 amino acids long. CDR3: CASRSGGATSEQYY. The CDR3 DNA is TGTGCCAGCAGGTCTGGTGGTGCCACGAGCGAGCAGTACTAC.